This is a list of T cell receptor beta chains from one sample in a study of blood T cell repertoires in COVID-19. TCRdb's copy holds only in-frame clones and misses some; the assay was immunoSEQ multiplex PCR. The sample lists about 370,000 clones, approximately 88% occurring once. Sequencing used peripheral blood. All receptors derive from a woman younger than 45 with COVID-19, enrolled during active disease. Each CDR3 is given with its conserved first and last residue. The D gene is left open where the match is weak. The size entry is marked missing in some rows and otherwise reads once, few, many or a size class.

D: TRBD2; V: TRBV7-2; J: TRBJ2-1; length: 16; size: -; CDR3: CASSPRGGRPHNEQFF; DNA: TGTGCCAGCAGCCCCCGGGGCGGGAGGCCCCACAATGAGCAGTTCTTC
D: -; V: TRBV4-1; J: TRBJ1-3; length: 14; size: -; CDR3: CASRAPAGGNTIYF; DNA: TGCGCCAGCAGGGCGCCGGCGGGGGGAAACACCATATATTTT
D: -; V: TRBV2; J: TRBJ1-2; length: 13; size: -; CDR3: CASRPTRNYGYTF; DNA: TGTGCCAGCAGGCCGACGAGGAACTATGGCTACACCTTC
D: TRBD1; V: TRBV7-8; J: TRBJ1-4; length: 14; size: -; CDR3: CASSLGQGVEKLFF; DNA: TGTGCCAGCAGCTTAGGACAGGGGGTGGAAAAACTGTTTTTT
D: TRBD1; V: TRBV19; J: TRBJ2-5; length: 13; size: -; CDR3: CASRGTDQETQYF; DNA: TGTGCCAGTCGAGGGACAGACCAAGAGACCCAGTACTTC
D: -; V: TRBV7-8; J: TRBJ1-5; length: 15; size: -; CDR3: CASSHGGGGIGTQHF; DNA: TGTGCCAGCAGCCACGGAGGGGGGGGAATAGGGACCCAGCATTTT
D: TRBD1; V: TRBV16; J: TRBJ2-7; length: 14; size: -; CDR3: CASSPRDSSYEQYF; DNA: TGTGCCAGCAGCCCCCGGGACAGCTCCTACGAGCAGTACTTC
D: TRBD2; V: TRBV10-3; J: TRBJ2-2; length: 13; size: -; CDR3: CAISEGGAGELFF; DNA: TGTGCCATCAGTGAGGGGGGGGCCGGGGAGCTGTTTTTT
D: -; V: TRBV2; J: TRBJ1-1; length: 14; size: -; CDR3: CASSLAGGDTEAFF; DNA: TGTGCCAGCAGTTTAGCGGGGGGGGACACTGAAGCTTTCTTT
D: TRBD1; V: TRBV28; J: TRBJ1-4; length: 18; size: -; CDR3: CASRYDRGRRSANEKLFF; DNA: TGTGCCAGCAGATATGACAGGGGGCGCAGGTCGGCTAATGAAAAACTGTTTTTT
D: -; V: TRBV14; J: TRBJ1-1; length: 12; size: -; CDR3: CASSSTGAEAFF; DNA: TGTGCCAGCAGCTCGACCGGGGCTGAAGCTTTCTTT
D: -; V: TRBV7-9; J: TRBJ2-5; length: 13; size: few; CDR3: CASSLSGQETQYF; DNA: TGTGCCAGCAGCTTAAGCGGCCAAGAGACCCAGTACTTC
D: TRBD2; V: TRBV9; J: TRBJ2-2; length: 15; size: -; CDR3: CASSVVGTTPGELFF; DNA: TGTGCCAGCAGCGTAGTGGGGACTACCCCCGGGGAGCTGTTTTTT
D: TRBD2; V: TRBV4-3; J: TRBJ2-2; length: 16; size: -; CDR3: CASSQEGLAITGELFF; DNA: TGCGCCAGCAGCCAAGAGGGACTAGCCATCACCGGGGAGCTGTTTTTT
D: -; V: TRBV6-5; J: TRBJ2-1; length: 16; size: -; CDR3: CASSYEAGLYYNEQFF; DNA: TGTGCCAGCAGTTACGAGGCGGGACTTTACTACAATGAGCAGTTCTTC
D: -; V: TRBV5-1; J: TRBJ1-4; length: 14; size: few; CDR3: CASSLGEGNEKLFF; DNA: TGCGCCAGCAGCTTAGGGGAGGGTAATGAAAAACTGTTTTTT
D: -; V: TRBV2; J: TRBJ1-2; length: 14; size: -; CDR3: CASSDDPTPYGYTF; DNA: TGTGCCAGCAGTGATGATCCTACCCCCTATGGCTACACCTTC
D: TRBD1; V: TRBV6-5; J: TRBJ1-5; length: 14; size: -; CDR3: CASSSATGDQPQHF; DNA: TGTGCCAGCAGTTCTGCGACAGGGGACCAGCCCCAGCATTTT
D: TRBD2; V: TRBV7-8; J: TRBJ2-1; length: 14; size: -; CDR3: CASGRGALYNEQFF; DNA: TGTGCCAGCGGGCGGGGGGCCTTATACAATGAGCAGTTCTTC
D: TRBD1; V: TRBV5-1; J: TRBJ1-2; length: 14; size: few; CDR3: CASSLETGGDGYTF; DNA: TGCGCCAGCAGCTTGGAGACAGGGGGCGATGGCTACACCTTC
D: TRBD2; V: TRBV6-5; J: TRBJ2-3; length: 14; size: once; CDR3: CATKSGMSTDTQYF; DNA: TGTGCCACCAAAAGCGGGATGAGCACAGATACGCAGTATTTT
D: -; V: TRBV11-2; J: TRBJ2-2; length: 17; size: -; CDR3: CASSLDVLATNTGELFF; DNA: TGTGCCAGCAGCTTAGATGTGCTAGCCACGAACACCGGGGAGCTGTTTTTT
D: -; V: TRBV4-1; J: TRBJ1-3; length: 15; size: -; CDR3: CASSPPGTPGNTIYF; DNA: TGCGCCAGCAGCCCACCCGGGACTCCTGGAAACACCATATATTTT
D: TRBD2; V: TRBV27; J: TRBJ2-1; length: 20; size: -; CDR3: CASSLEGGLAGGGSYNEQFF; DNA: TGTGCCAGCAGTTTAGAAGGGGGGCTAGCGGGAGGCGGGTCCTACAATGAGCAGTTCTTC
D: -; V: TRBV4-3; J: TRBJ1-1; length: 16; size: -; CDR3: CASSQEITFMNTEAFF; DNA: TGCGCCAGCAGCCAAGAAATTACTTTCATGAACACTGAAGCTTTCTTT
D: TRBD1; V: TRBV5-4; J: TRBJ2-6; length: 17; size: -; CDR3: CASSSGTESSGANVLTF; DNA: TGTGCCAGCAGCTCTGGGACAGAAAGCTCTGGGGCCAACGTCCTGACTTTC
D: -; V: TRBV5-6; J: TRBJ2-1; length: 15; size: -; CDR3: CASSRTPISYNEQFF; DNA: TGTGCCAGCAGTCGGACACCGATCTCCTACAATGAGCAGTTCTTC
D: -; V: TRBV12-3/TRBV12-4; J: TRBJ2-7; length: 13; size: -; CDR3: CASSLGSSYEQYF; DNA: TGTGCCAGCAGTTTGGGTAGCAGCTACGAGCAGTACTTC
D: TRBD2; V: TRBV7-6; J: TRBJ2-1; length: 18; size: -; CDR3: CASSSYYLERESYNEQFF; DNA: TGTGCCAGCAGCTCTTACTACCTGGAGCGGGAGTCCTACAATGAGCAGTTCTTC
D: TRBD2; V: TRBV29-1; J: TRBJ2-1; length: 14; size: -; CDR3: CSVEGRESTPEQFF; DNA: TGCAGCGTTGAGGGGCGGGAGTCCACACCCGAGCAGTTCTTC
D: TRBD2; V: TRBV16; J: TRBJ2-3; length: 15; size: -; CDR3: CASTRPGLAKDTQYF; DNA: TGTGCCAGCACCCGCCCGGGACTAGCGAAGGATACGCAGTATTTT
D: TRBD1; V: TRBV19; J: TRBJ1-3; length: 15; size: -; CDR3: CASSTNRGTGNTIYF; DNA: TGTGCCAGTAGTACAAACAGGGGGACTGGAAACACCATATATTTT
D: -; V: TRBV4-1; J: TRBJ1-2; length: 15; size: -; CDR3: CASSPARTAVYGYTF; DNA: TGCGCCAGCAGCCCGGCACGGACAGCCGTTTATGGCTACACCTTC
D: -; V: TRBV7-2; J: TRBJ2-1; length: 16; size: -; CDR3: CASSLRGRNDSNEQFF; DNA: TGTGCCAGCAGCTTAAGAGGGAGGAACGACAGCAATGAGCAGTTCTTC
D: -; V: TRBV4-3; J: TRBJ2-1; length: 18; size: -; CDR3: CASSQEQGLVSSYNEQFF; DNA: TGCGCCAGCAGCCAAGAACAGGGCCTAGTGAGCTCCTACAATGAGCAGTTCTTC
D: -; V: TRBV7-8; J: TRBJ1-4; length: 16; size: -; CDR3: CASSLGLGVLREKLFF; DNA: TGTGCCAGCAGCCTAGGTCTCGGGGTACTAAGGGAAAAACTGTTTTTT
D: TRBD1; V: TRBV5-1; J: TRBJ1-3; length: 15; size: -; CDR3: CASSLDRVAGNTIYF; DNA: TGCGCCAGCAGCCTAGACAGGGTGGCTGGAAACACCATATATTTT
D: TRBD1; V: TRBV29-1; J: TRBJ2-7; length: 13; size: -; CDR3: CSVARTGTYEQYF; DNA: TGCAGCGTCGCGAGGACAGGTACCTACGAGCAGTACTTC
D: TRBD2; V: TRBV7-2; J: TRBJ2-3; length: 16; size: once; CDR3: CASSSTSGGFTDTQYF; DNA: TGTGCCAGCAGCTCAACTAGCGGGGGATTCACAGATACGCAGTATTTT
D: -; V: TRBV28; J: TRBJ2-5; length: 16; size: -; CDR3: CASSWFQGITYETQYF; DNA: TGTGCCAGCAGTTGGTTCCAGGGTATAACTTATGAGACCCAGTACTTC
D: -; V: TRBV5-1; J: TRBJ2-2; length: 13; size: -; CDR3: CASKGLETGELFF; DNA: TGCGCCAGCAAGGGACTCGAGACCGGGGAGCTGTTTTTT
D: TRBD2; V: TRBV7-2; J: TRBJ2-5; length: 16; size: -; CDR3: CASSGGLAGTKETQYF; DNA: TGTGCCAGCAGCGGTGGACTAGCGGGGACAAAAGAGACCCAGTACTTC
D: TRBD1; V: TRBV6-1; J: TRBJ2-1; length: 16; size: -; CDR3: CASSQVGQGAYNEQFF; DNA: TGTGCCAGCAGTCAAGTAGGACAGGGGGCCTACAATGAGCAGTTCTTC
D: TRBD1; V: TRBV4-1; J: TRBJ1-2; length: 17; size: -; CDR3: CASSHRDREYQSYGYTF; DNA: TGCGCCAGCAGCCACCGGGACAGGGAATATCAAAGCTATGGCTACACCTTC
D: TRBD1; V: TRBV24-1; J: TRBJ1-2; length: 15; size: -; CDR3: CATSAGTGGDYGYTF; DNA: TGTGCCACCAGTGCCGGGACAGGGGGCGACTATGGCTACACCTTC
D: TRBD2; V: TRBV5-8; J: TRBJ2-1; length: 16; size: -; CDR3: CASSLQGLVSYNEQFF; DNA: TGTGCCAGCAGCTTGCAAGGACTAGTTTCCTACAATGAGCAGTTCTTC
D: TRBD1; V: TRBV29-1; J: TRBJ2-7; length: 13; size: -; CDR3: CSAGTGRAYEQYF; DNA: TGCAGCGCCGGGACAGGGAGGGCCTACGAGCAGTACTTC
D: TRBD1; V: TRBV19; J: TRBJ2-7; length: 13; size: -; CDR3: CASSTTGLSEQYF; DNA: TGTGCCAGTAGTACGACAGGGCTTAGCGAGCAGTACTTC
D: TRBD1; V: TRBV3-1/TRBV3-2; J: TRBJ1-5; length: 20; size: -; CDR3: CASSQDDRGSVHYSNQPQHF; DNA: TGTGCCAGCAGCCAAGATGACAGGGGTTCTGTACATTATAGCAATCAGCCCCAGCATTTT
D: -; V: TRBV25-1; J: TRBJ1-2; length: 14; size: -; CDR3: CASSEGAGAYGYTF; DNA: TGTGCCAGCAGTGAAGGAGCAGGGGCCTATGGCTACACCTTC
D: -; V: TRBV19; J: TRBJ1-1; length: 13; size: -; CDR3: CATQYGGNTEAFF; DNA: TGTGCCACCCAATATGGCGGAAACACTGAAGCTTTCTTT
D: -; V: TRBV27; J: TRBJ1-5; length: 13; size: few; CDR3: CASSGSVSQPQHF; DNA: TGTGCCAGCAGTGGGAGTGTCAGTCAGCCCCAGCATTTT
D: TRBD2; V: TRBV3-1/TRBV3-2; J: TRBJ2-2; length: 15; size: -; CDR3: CASSQVGGSTGELFF; DNA: TGTGCCAGCAGCCAGGTCGGGGGGAGCACCGGGGAGCTGTTTTTT
D: -; V: TRBV6-5; J: TRBJ1-1; length: 13; size: few; CDR3: CASSYGRGTEAFF; DNA: TGTGCCAGCAGTTACGGTCGGGGAACTGAAGCTTTCTTT
D: -; V: TRBV11-2; J: TRBJ2-3; length: 15; size: -; CDR3: CASSLEPQYTDTQYF; DNA: TGTGCCAGCAGCTTAGAACCACAGTACACAGATACGCAGTATTTT